This T cell receptor beta chain was found in a study of radiotherapy plus CTLA-4 blockade in lung cancer. Study at large: Objective response was observed in roughly a sixth of patients, and disease control in just over 30%.

Overall study results and limits: Tumor-origin TCR clones grew in blood after radiotherapy plus ipilimumab.

CDR3 length: 17 residues. Germline CDR1 reads LGHNA; CDR2 reads YNFKEQ. J was trimmed by 2 bases and V by 2 bases; bases with no gene match: 7. Some clones are missing from TCRdb's copy, which holds only in-frame ones; the method was immunoSEQ multiplex PCR. Here the sample spans tens of thousands of clones, 85% to 90% being singletons. Focal radiation with ipilimumab CTLA-4 blockade was given to patients with chemo-refractory metastatic non-small-cell lung cancer. A note on this clone: What it binds is unknown.

The source material was peripheral blood, sampled from a patient treated with radiotherapy plus ipilimumab. The TCR was taken from a human donor with non-small cell lung cancer who had stable disease on radiotherapy plus ipilimumab. The chain joins TRBV4-2 to TRBJ1-5; the match to TRBD1 covers 9 bases. The DNA for the CDR3 is TGTGCCAGCAGCCAACAAAACAGGGGGCGAGGCAATCAGCCCCAGCATTTT. Its protein is CASSQQNRGRGNQPQHF.